Shown below are 18 T cell receptor beta chains from a single sample sequenced in a study of CD8 T cells in Susac syndrome. Reverse transcription of roughly 0.45 to 1 ug RNA used random hexamers. TCRdb passed the immunoSEQ multiplex PCR reads through MiXCR, listing each CDR3 protein once. This sample has almost 450,000 distinct CDR3 sequences, with more than 80% found just once. Sequencing input: CD8+ T cells from PBMCs. Receptors were obtained from a human donor with multiple sclerosis.

The chain employs TRBV9 and TRBJ2-1, with TRBD2 identical over 8 bases. There are 15 residues in the CDR3. The trim removed 0 bases at V and 6 bases at J, leaving 5 bases unmatched. Germline-derived CDR1 and CDR2 are SGDLS and YYNGEE. Written as DNA, the CDR3 is TGTGCCAGCAGCGTAGGGGGAGCGGGAGCCAATGAGCAGTTCTTC. This sequence encodes CASSVGGAGANEQFF.

This clonotype was counted between two and nine times. The genes are TRBV27 and TRBJ2-7; 11 bases line up with TRBD2. Germline assignment: CDR1 MNHEY and CDR2 SMNVEV (reference sequence). The V segment lost 6 bases and the J segment 3 bases; nucleotides outside the gene matches: 7. The CDR3 is 15 amino acids. CDR3 in DNA: TGTGCCAGCAGCTATTCCGGGACTAGCGGCTACGAGCAGTACTTC. Amino acid sequence: CASSYSGTSGYEQYF.

This clonotype was seen just once. The CDR3 DNA is TGTGCCATCAGCTTAGCACAGGGGAATTTCCTACAAGATACGCAGTATTTT. Protein product: CAISLAQGNFLQDTQYF. This chain uses TRBV10-3 with TRBJ2-3; 7 nucleotides match TRBD1. The CDR3 sequence is 17 residues long. Germline V gene lookup returns CDR1 ENHRY and CDR2 SYGVKD. V dropped 6 bases and J dropped 5; count of bases not matched to a gene: 17.

This clonotype was seen many times. The chain links TRBV27 to TRBJ2-7; no clear D. The CDR3 covers 14 residues. From germline, CDR1 is MNHEY and CDR2 SMNVEV (reference sequence). The ends were cut back, 2 bases at V and 0 bases at J, with 8 bases in the middle. The CDR3 sequence is CASSLGQSSYEQYF. The CDR3 bases are TGTGCCAGCAGTTTAGGCCAGAGCTCCTACGAGCAGTACTTC.

J is TRBJ2-3 and V is TRBV9; TRBD1 might be the D (5 bases). Germline loops: CDR1 SGDLS, CDR2 YYNGEE. V was trimmed by 2 bases and J by 8 bases, leaving 18 bases between them. The CDR3 covers 15 residues. The CDR3 sequence is CASSVYQGWRGTQYF. Here the CDR3 DNA reads TGTGCCAGCAGCGTGTATCAGGGCTGGCGAGGTACGCAGTATTTT.

This chain connects TRBV12-5 to TRBJ1-1; perhaps TRBD1 as D (5 bases). This CDR3 region has 18 residues. Germline CDR1 reads LGHNT; CDR2 reads FRNRAP. The ends were cut back, 3 bases at V and 3 bases at J, with 23 bases in the middle. The CDR3 reads CASGFEKWTTTWDTEAFF. In nucleotides, the CDR3 is TGTGCTAGTGGTTTCGAAAAATGGACAACTACTTGGGACACTGAAGCTTTCTTT. Full variable domain (rest looked up from reference TRBV12-5 and TRBJ1-1): DARVTQTPRHKVTEMGQEVTMRCQPILGHNTVFWYRQTMMQGLELLAYFRNRAPLDDSGMPKDRFSAEMPDATLATLKIQPSEPRDSAVYFCASGFEKWTTTWDTEAFFGQGTRLTVV.

This clonotype was counted once. This chain links TRBV27 with TRBJ2-7; tentative D call: TRBD1 (6 bases). Germline CDR1 and CDR2: MNHEY and SMNVEV (reference sequence). This CDR3 is 13 amino acids long. Trimming took 5 bases from V and 1 from J, leaving 9 bases between them. The DNA for the CDR3 is TGTGCCAGCAGTCAACAGGGTTCCTACGAGCAGTACTTC. Amino acids: CASSQQGSYEQYF.

The rearrangement uses TRBV19 and TRBJ2-1; perhaps TRBD1 as D (5 bases). The CDR3 covers 16 residues. V was trimmed by 5 bases and J by 2 bases, leaving 16 bases between them. The V gene's germline CDR1 is LNHDA and CDR2 SQIVND (reference sequence). In DNA, the CDR3 is TGTGCCAGTAGTCTATCGAACAGGACACCCTACAATGAGCAGTTCTTC. It specifies CASSLSNRTPYNEQFF.

CDR3 sequence reads: CASSPTEVHEQYF. CDR3 nucleotides: TGTGCCAGCAGCCCAACGGAGGTCCACGAGCAGTACTTC. The rearrangement links TRBV5-5 to TRBJ2-7; a weak D match, TRBD2 (5 bases). V was trimmed by 4 bases and J by 5 bases, leaving 13 bases between them. CDR1 is SGHKS, CDR2 YYEKEE, per germline (reference sequence). The CDR3 runs 13 residues.

The genes are TRBV7-2 and TRBJ2-6, with no clear D. The CDR3 has 15 residues. The germline V gene has CDR1 SGHTA and CDR2 FQGNSA. Trimming removed 3 bases at V and 2 bases at J, with 8 bases between. CDR3 residues: CASSFIGAGANVLTF. The CDR3 DNA reads TGTGCCAGCAGCTTTATCGGTGCTGGGGCCAACGTCCTGACTTTC.

This clonotype appeared once. J is TRBJ2-1 and V is TRBV6-2 or TRBV6-3, with D tentatively TRBD2 (5 bases). Germline CDR1 and CDR2: MNHEY and SVGEGT. V shed 0 bases and J shed 2 bases, with 11 bases lying between them. The CDR3 is 16 residues long. The chain's CDR3 is CASSYSAGWAYNEQFF. CDR3 coding DNA: TGTGCCAGCAGTTACTCGGCGGGCTGGGCCTACAATGAGCAGTTCTTC.

The V gene is TRBV27, the J gene TRBJ2-1; 13 nucleotides line up with TRBD2. Germline values: CDR1 MNHEY, CDR2 SMNVEV (reference sequence). J lost 8 bases, V lost 4 bases, and 8 bases had no gene match. CDR3 length equals 16 residues. The chain's CDR3 is CASSSLLAGGPDEQFF. CDR3 nucleotides: TGTGCCAGCAGTTCCTTACTAGCGGGGGGGCCGGATGAGCAGTTCTTC.

The rearrangement uses TRBV6-5 and TRBJ1-5, with a tentative D call TRBD1 (5 bases). Per germline, CDR1 MNHEY and CDR2 SVGAGI. The V and J ends lost 0 bases and 7 bases respectively, with 13 bases between them. CDR3 length: 15 amino acids. The CDR3 coding sequence is TGTGCCAGCAGTTACTCGAATGGGGGTCACCAGCCCCAGCATTTT. Its protein product is CASSYSNGGHQPQHF.

The CDR3 bases are TGTGCCAGCAGTGGCTTCGTGGAAGAGTTCAATGAGCAGTTCTTC. This translates into CASSGFVEEFNEQFF. The chain is built from TRBV2 and TRBJ2-1; D remains unclear. The CDR3 is 15 residues long. V dropped 4 bases and J dropped 6 bases, with 16 bases sitting between them. Germline assignment: CDR1 SNHLY and CDR2 FYNNEI.

The V call is TRBV19, the J call TRBJ2-1; 11 nucleotides match TRBD2. The V gene's germline CDR1 is LNHDA and CDR2 SQIVND (reference sequence). V was clipped by 9 bases and J by 4 bases; unmatched bases: 2. The CDR3 has 13 amino acids. The CDR3: CASTSGSYNEQFF. The CDR3 DNA is TGTGCCAGCACTAGCGGGAGTTACAATGAGCAGTTCTTC.

The rearrangement links TRBV7-2 to TRBJ2-3; 7 bases map to TRBD1. Germline lookup yields CDR1 SGHTA and CDR2 FQGNSA. Trimming removed 1 base from V and 0 bases from J; junction bases left unmatched: 7. The CDR3 runs 17 residues. The CDR3 nucleotides read TGTGCCAGCAGCTTAGGTCTGAAGGGACAGAGCACAGATACGCAGTATTTT. Translating it yields CASSLGLKGQSTDTQYF.

The chain recombines TRBV27 with TRBJ2-7; unclear D gene. Germline CDR1 is MNHEY and CDR2 is SMNVEV (reference sequence). Between the trimmed V and J ends, which lost 5 bases and 5 bases, there was a span of 19 bases. The CDR3 contains 15 residues. The CDR3 nucleotides are TGTGCCAGCAGTCCGCCCACGGTGGGGTTGCACGAGCAGTACTTC. Protein product: CASSPPTVGLHEQYF.

This clonotype was detected once. This chain links TRBV19 with TRBJ2-1; 11 nucleotides match TRBD1. CDR1 is LNHDA and CDR2 is SQIVND in the germline V gene (reference sequence). V lost 6 bases to trimming and J lost 6 bases; unmatched junction nucleotides: 7. The CDR3 contains 15 residues. The CDR3 region is CASRRTGGAGNEQFF. The CDR3 nucleotides read TGTGCCAGTAGGCGGACAGGGGGCGCGGGCAATGAGCAGTTCTTC.